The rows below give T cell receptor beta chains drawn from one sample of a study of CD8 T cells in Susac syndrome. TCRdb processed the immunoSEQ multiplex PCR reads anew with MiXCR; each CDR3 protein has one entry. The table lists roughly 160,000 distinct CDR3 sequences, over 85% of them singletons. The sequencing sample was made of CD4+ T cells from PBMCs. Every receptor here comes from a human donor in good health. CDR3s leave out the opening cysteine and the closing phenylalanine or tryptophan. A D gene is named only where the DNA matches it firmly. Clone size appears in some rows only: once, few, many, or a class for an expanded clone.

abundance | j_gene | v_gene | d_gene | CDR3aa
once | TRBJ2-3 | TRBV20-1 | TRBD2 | SARPPSGGTDTQY
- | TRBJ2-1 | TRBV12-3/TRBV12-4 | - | ASRGDRRPVNEQF
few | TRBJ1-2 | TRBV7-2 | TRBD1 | ASSLPPGQGLRLS
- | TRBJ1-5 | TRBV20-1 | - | SAKQGNQPQH
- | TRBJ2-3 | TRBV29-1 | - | SVERTNPSTDTQY
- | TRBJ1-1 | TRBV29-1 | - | SVGRQGTTEAF
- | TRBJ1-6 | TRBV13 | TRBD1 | ASSPRTGGNNSPLH
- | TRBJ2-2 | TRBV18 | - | ASSPGRENTGELF
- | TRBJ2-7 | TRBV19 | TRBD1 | ASTSGQGLLYEQY
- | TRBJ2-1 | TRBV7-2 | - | ASSYGLMEDEQF